This record concerns one T cell receptor beta chain sequence. Its antigen is still unknown. The entry originates in a study of shared clonotypes between healthy human individuals. An even split of each subset's genomic DNA across several immunoSEQ plates was performed. Replicate PCRs from sorted subsets contained around 200 ng DNA, which is around 29,000 T cell genomes. Method: immunoSEQ multiplex PCR; TCRdb's copy keeps in-frame clones and lacks some. The sample carries some 1.1 million clones, roughly 80% recorded once. V dropped 3 bases and J dropped 1 base, with 16 bases sitting between them. This CDR3 region has 16 residues. Looked up from germline, CDR1 is SGHTA and CDR2 is FQGNSA. Findings and caveats of the study: Among donors, sharing of clonotypes was expected to be affected by sequencing depth.

Donors were healthy HIV-negative adults without recently reported acute infections or vaccinations. The gene calls are TRBV7-2 and TRBJ2-7; maybe TRBD2 (6 bases). The sequenced material came from memory CD4+ T cells from PBMCs. Sample subset: CD45RA-negative fraction. The clonotype comes from a man between 18 and 35 years old in good health. Some clones in this sample may be carry-over from other donors' samples. The CDR3 nucleotides are TGTGCCAGCAGCTTGTACTTAGCGGACCCATCCTACGAGCAGTACTTC. The encoded protein is CASSLYLADPSYEQYF. Combining the CDR3 with reference TRBV7-2 and TRBJ2-7 gives the whole variable domain GAGVSQSPSNKVTEKGKDVELRCDPISGHTALYWYRQSLGQGLEFLIYFQGNSAPDKSGLPSDRFSAERTGGSVSTLTIQRTQQEDSAVYLCASSLYLADPSYEQYFGPGTRLTVT.